This TCR beta chain was recorded in a study of blood T cell repertoires in COVID-19. The CDR3 totals 15 residues. The V gene lost 3 bases and the J gene lost 2 bases, with 14 bases spanning the gap. Germline V gene sequence: CDR1 PRHDT, CDR2 FYEKMQ (reference sequence). The method was immunoSEQ multiplex PCR; TCRdb's version includes in-frame clones alone and lacks a portion of them. Here the sample spans just over 250,000 clones, roughly 86% being singletons. V usage is TRBV13 and J usage is TRBJ2-7, with D possibly TRBD2 on 6 matching bases. Sample: peripheral blood. This receptor was obtained from a man aged 35-49 years who had recovered from COVID-19. CDR3 coding DNA: TGTGCCAGCAGCTTTAGACTAGACAGTACCTACGAGCAGTACTTC. It translates to CASSFRLDSTYEQYF.